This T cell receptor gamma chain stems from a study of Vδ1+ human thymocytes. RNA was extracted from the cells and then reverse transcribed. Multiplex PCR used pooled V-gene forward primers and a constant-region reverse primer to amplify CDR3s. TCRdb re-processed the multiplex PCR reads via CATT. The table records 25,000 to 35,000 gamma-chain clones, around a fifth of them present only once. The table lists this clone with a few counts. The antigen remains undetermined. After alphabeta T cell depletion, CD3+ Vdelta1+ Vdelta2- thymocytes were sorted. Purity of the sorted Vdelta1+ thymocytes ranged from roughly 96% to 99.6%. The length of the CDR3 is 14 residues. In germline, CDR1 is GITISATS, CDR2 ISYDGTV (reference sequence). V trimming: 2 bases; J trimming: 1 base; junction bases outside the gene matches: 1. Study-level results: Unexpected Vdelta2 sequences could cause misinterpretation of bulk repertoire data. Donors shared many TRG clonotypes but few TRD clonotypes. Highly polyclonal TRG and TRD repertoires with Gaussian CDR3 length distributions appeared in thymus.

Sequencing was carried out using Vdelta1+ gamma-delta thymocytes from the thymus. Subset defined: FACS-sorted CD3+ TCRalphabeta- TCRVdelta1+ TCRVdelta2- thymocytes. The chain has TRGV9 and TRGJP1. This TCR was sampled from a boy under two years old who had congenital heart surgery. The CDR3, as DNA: TGTGCCTTGTGGGAGGGTACCACTGGTTGGTTCAAGATATTT. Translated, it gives CALWEGTTGWFKIF.